This T cell receptor beta chain was retrieved from a study of T cell responses to AZD1222 COVID-19 vaccine. Produced via immunoSEQ multiplex PCR; TCRdb's table is partial and in-frame only. The data hold around 150,000 clones, with 84% observed a single time. The source of this sequence is an adult in good health. The material sequenced was peripheral blood, taken on day 0 of AZD1222 vaccination.

As DNA, the CDR3 is TGCGCCAGCAGCTTGGGACTAGCGGGCACAGATACGCAGTATTTT. Its translation is CASSLGLAGTDTQYF. The chain joins TRBV5-1 to TRBJ2-3; 9 bases map to TRBD2. Germline values: CDR1 SGHRS, CDR2 YFSETQ. The CDR3 runs to 15 residues. The V gene end was trimmed by 0 bases and the J gene end by 1 base; junction bases not matched to a gene: 0.